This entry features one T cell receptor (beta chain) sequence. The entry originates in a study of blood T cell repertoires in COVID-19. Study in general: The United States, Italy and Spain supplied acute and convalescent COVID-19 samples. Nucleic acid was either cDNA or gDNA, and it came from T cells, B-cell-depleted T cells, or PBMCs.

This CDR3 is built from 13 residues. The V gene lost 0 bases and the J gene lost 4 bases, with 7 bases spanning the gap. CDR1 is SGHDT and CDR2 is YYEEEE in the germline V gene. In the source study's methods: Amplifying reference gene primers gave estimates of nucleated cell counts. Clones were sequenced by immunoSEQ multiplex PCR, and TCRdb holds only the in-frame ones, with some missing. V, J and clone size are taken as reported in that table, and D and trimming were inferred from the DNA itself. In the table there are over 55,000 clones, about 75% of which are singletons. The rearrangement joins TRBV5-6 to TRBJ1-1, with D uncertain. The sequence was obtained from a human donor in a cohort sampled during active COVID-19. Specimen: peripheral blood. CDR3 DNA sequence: TGTGCCAGCAGCTTGGCGGGTTCCACTGAAGCTTTCTTT. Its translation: CASSLAGSTEAFF.